The following is a T cell receptor (beta chain) sequence with its context. The sample originates from a study of blood T cell repertoires in COVID-19. The trim removed 4 bases at V and 5 bases at J, leaving 3 bases unmatched. The V gene's germline CDR1 is SNHLY and CDR2 FYNNEI. The CDR3 has 13 amino acids. TCRdb's copy holds only in-frame clones and misses some; the assay was immunoSEQ multiplex PCR. The table lists more than 85,000 clones, around 90% of them singletons. This TCR derives from a human donor with COVID-19, enrolled during active disease. The donor label of this sample is uncertain. The material sequenced was peripheral blood. V gene TRBV2 combines with J gene TRBJ2-5, with TRBD2 matching 8 bases. The CDR3 is CASSGSSGETQYF. The DNA for the CDR3 is TGTGCCAGCAGTGGGTCTAGCGGGGAGACCCAGTACTTC.